The rows below give T cell receptor beta chains drawn from one sample of a study of high-grade serous ovarian cancer treatment subgroups. Generated by immunoSEQ multiplex PCR, the TCRdb table keeps only in-frame clones and is missing some. The sample holds 30,000 or so clones, around 84% seen once. The source material was tumor tissue. These receptors all stem from a human donor with high-grade serous ovarian cancer. CDR3s include the opening cysteine and the closing phenylalanine or tryptophan. D genes are given only for firm matches. Part of the rows lack a size; the others show once, few, many or a class for expanded clones.

clone_size	v_call	d_call	j_call	cdr3_aa	cdr3_nt
-	TRBV5-1	-	TRBJ1-1	CASSFPGDFTEAFF	TGCGCCAGCAGCTTCCCAGGGGATTTCACTGAAGCTTTCTTT
-	TRBV5-1	-	TRBJ2-3	CASSLEPGTDTQYF	TGCGCCAGCAGCTTGGAGCCCGGCACAGATACGCAGTATTTT
-	TRBV5-1	-	TRBJ1-2	CASSLSPMMRVNYGYTF	TGCGCCAGCAGCCTCTCCCCTATGATGCGTGTAAACTATGGCTACACCTTC
-	TRBV18	-	TRBJ1-1	CASSPGGRDTEAFF	TGTGCCAGCTCACCAGGGGGGAGGGACACTGAAGCTTTCTTT
-	TRBV7-9	-	TRBJ2-3	CASNPRDATDTQYF	TGTGCCAGCAACCCAAGGGACGCTACAGATACGCAGTATTTT
once	TRBV28	-	TRBJ2-1	CASSSNLNNEQFF	TGTGCCAGCAGTAGCAACCTAAACAATGAGCAGTTCTTC
-	TRBV7-6	TRBD1	TRBJ2-3	CASSPDRGLADTQYF	TGTGCCAGCAGCCCCGACAGGGGACTTGCAGATACGCAGTATTTT
-	TRBV7-9	-	TRBJ1-1	CASSLGPGAEAFF	TGTGCCAGCAGCTTAGGGCCCGGGGCTGAAGCTTTCTTT
-	TRBV2	-	TRBJ1-1	CASKGGARRWSTEAFF	TGTGCCAGCAAAGGGGGGGCTCGACGCTGGAGCACTGAAGCTTTCTTT
-	TRBV11-1	-	TRBJ1-2	CASSLTGRNYGYTF	TGTGCCAGCAGCTTAACAGGGAGAAACTATGGCTACACCTTC
-	TRBV11-2	-	TRBJ1-5	CASSPDHRVGQPQHF	TGTGCCAGCAGCCCAGATCACAGGGTTGGTCAGCCCCAGCATTTT
-	TRBV25-1	TRBD1	TRBJ2-2	CASSDRGPGELFF	TGTGCCAGCAGTGACAGGGGGCCCGGGGAGCTGTTTTTT
-	TRBV6-5	-	TRBJ2-1	CASSHKDTYNEQFF	TGTGCCAGCAGTCACAAAGACACCTACAATGAGCAGTTCTTC
-	TRBV18	TRBD1	TRBJ1-4	CASSPRGGQSEKLFF	TGTGCCAGCTCACCACGAGGGGGCCAGAGCGAAAAACTGTTTTTT
-	TRBV28	TRBD1	TRBJ2-7	CASSPRTGIYYEQYF	TGTGCCAGCAGTCCCCGGACAGGGATCTACTACGAGCAGTACTTC
-	TRBV11-2	-	TRBJ2-7	CASTLSSQGFYEQYF	TGTGCCAGCACCCTGTCAAGTCAGGGATTCTACGAGCAGTACTTC
-	TRBV27	-	TRBJ2-2	CASTNQKSTGELFF	TGTGCCAGCACAAACCAGAAGAGCACCGGGGAGCTGTTTTTT
once	TRBV27	-	TRBJ2-1	CASSLYGGNPYNEQFF	TGTGCCAGCAGTTTATACGGCGGCAACCCATACAATGAGCAGTTCTTC
-	TRBV6-1	-	TRBJ2-7	CASREWGYEQYF	TGTGCCAGCAGGGAGTGGGGGTACGAGCAGTACTTC
once	TRBV18	TRBD2	TRBJ2-5	CASSTWEGETQYF	TGTGCCAGCTCAACCTGGGAGGGCGAGACCCAGTACTTC
-	TRBV5-4	-	TRBJ1-3	CASSLSPTPNSGNTIYF	TGTGCCAGCAGCCTATCTCCGACACCAAACTCTGGAAACACCATATATTTT
-	TRBV28	-	TRBJ2-3	CASKDRISSTDTQYF	TGTGCCAGCAAAGACCGAATTAGTAGCACAGATACGCAGTATTTT
-	TRBV28	-	TRBJ1-2	CASSFPYGYTF	TGTGCCAGCAGTTTTCCCTATGGCTACACCTTC
-	TRBV4-1	TRBD1	TRBJ2-2	CASSQPGVGQGVTGELFF	TGCGCCAGCAGCCAACCAGGGGTTGGACAGGGGGTGACCGGGGAGCTGTTTTTT